The 27 T cell receptor beta chains listed next were all sequenced from one sample in a study of blood T cell repertoires in COVID-19. Clones were read by immunoSEQ multiplex PCR, and TCRdb kept only the in-frame ones, dropping some. The sample consists of over 250,000 clones, around 86% of them appearing once. Sequenced: PBMCs or T cells enriched from blood (not recorded which). The source of these receptors is a woman in her late teens or twenties who had recovered from COVID-19.

V gene TRBV11-2 combines with J gene TRBJ2-3; a possible D gene is TRBD2 (5 bases). V was shortened by 1 base and J by 4 bases, with 15 bases between the two germline ends. The CDR3 runs 16 residues. CDR1 and CDR2 (germline): SGHAT, FQNNGV. The CDR3 protein is CASSLARRGLPDTQYF. The CDR3 DNA is TGTGCCAGCAGCTTAGCCCGTCGCGGACTCCCAGATACGCAGTATTTT.

The V call is TRBV10-1, the J call TRBJ2-2, with D perhaps matching TRBD1 (6 bases). This CDR3 comprises 13 residues. Germline V lookup: CDR1 WNHNN, CDR2 SYGVQD (reference sequence). The ends were cut back, 11 bases at V and 2 bases at J, with 12 bases in the middle. The CDR3 is CASAGTNTGELFF. The DNA for the CDR3 is TGCGCCTCTGCCGGGACAAACACCGGGGAGCTGTTTTTT.

Comment on this clone: Other DNA sequences in the same sample also yield this CDR3. This chain uses TRBV5-4 with TRBJ2-3, with TRBD1 matching over 8 bases. V lost 0 bases to trimming and J lost 3 bases; unmatched junction nucleotides: 0. CDR1 and CDR2 (germline): SGHNT, YYREEE (reference sequence). The CDR3 contains 14 residues. CDR3 loop: CASSLDRGTDTQYF. In DNA, the CDR3 is TGTGCCAGCAGCTTGGACAGGGGGACAGATACGCAGTATTTT. The full variable domain, in which reference TRBV5-4 and TRBJ2-3 provide the parts outside the CDR3, is ETGVTQSPTHLIKTRGQQVTLRCSSQSGHNTVSWYQQALGQGPQFIFQYYREEENGRGNFPPRFSGLQFPNYSSELNVNALELDDSALYLCASSLDRGTDTQYFGPGTRLTVL.

This chain connects TRBV28 to TRBJ1-1, with 7 bases that match TRBD1. This CDR3 region has 14 residues. V shed 6 bases, J shed 3 bases, and the junction held 7 bases outside the gene matches. CDR1 is MDHEN and CDR2 is SYDVKM in the germline V gene. The CDR3 loop reads CASSPDREDTEAFF. As DNA, the CDR3 is TGTGCCAGCAGCCCCGACAGGGAGGACACTGAAGCTTTCTTT.

V gene TRBV5-1 combines with J gene TRBJ2-7; 10 bases map to TRBD1. This CDR3 is 15 amino acids long. From germline, CDR1 is SGHRS and CDR2 YFSETQ. The V segment lost 4 bases and the J segment 6 bases; nucleotides outside the gene matches: 10. The CDR3, as DNA: TGCGCCAGCAGCGTGGTTGGGACAGGGGCGTCCGAGCAGTACTTC. This translates into CASSVVGTGASEQYF.

The genes are TRBV25-1 and TRBJ2-3, with D uncertain. The germline CDR1 and CDR2 sequences are MGHDK and SYGVNS. The V and J ends lost 5 bases and 0 bases respectively, with 6 bases between them. The CDR3 spans 13 residues. The CDR3 DNA reads TGTGCCAGCAGTCAAACTAGCACAGATACGCAGTATTTT. Translating it yields CASSQTSTDTQYF.

The chain combines TRBV5-1 with TRBJ2-1; 12 nucleotides line up with TRBD2. The V and J ends lost 4 bases and 7 bases, in that order; junction bases with no gene match: 9. CDR3 length: 16 residues. Germline CDR1 is SGHRS and CDR2 is YFSETQ. CDR3 sequence (DNA): TGCGCCAGCAGCATACCTAGCGGGGGGGCAAGGAATGAGCAGTTCTTC. Amino acid sequence: CASSIPSGGARNEQFF.

The chain uses TRBV2 and TRBJ1-2, with 8 bases lining up with TRBD1. V dropped 4 bases and J dropped 3; count of bases not matched to a gene: 16. CDR1 is SNHLY, CDR2 FYNNEI, per germline. This CDR3 has 18 amino acids. CDR3 bases: TGTGCCAGCAGTGGACAGGGGAGTCCGCATAAAATCGACTATGGCTACACCTTC. Protein: CASSGQGSPHKIDYGYTF.

The V call is TRBV6-5, the J call TRBJ1-6; 11 bases map to TRBD1. Trimming removed 6 bases from V and 10 bases from J; junction bases left unmatched: 5. Germline lookup yields CDR1 MNHEY and CDR2 SVGAGI. This CDR3 is built from 14 residues. CDR3 loop: CASRSGTGGSPLHF. The CDR3 DNA sequence: TGTGCCAGCAGATCCGGGACAGGGGGATCACCCCTCCACTTT.

The chain couples TRBV30 to TRBJ2-1, with 9 positions matching TRBD2. CDR3 size: 17 residues. The junction had 12 bases not matched to a gene; V was cut back by 0 bases and J by 6 bases. Germline assignment: CDR1 GTSNPN and CDR2 SVGIG (reference sequence). CDR3 region: CAWSVTTPSGDGNEQFF. Written as DNA, the CDR3 is TGTGCCTGGAGTGTCACGACACCTAGCGGGGACGGCAATGAGCAGTTCTTC. Filled out from reference TRBV30 and TRBJ2-1, the complete variable domain reads SQTIHQWPATLVQPVGSPLSLECTVEGTSNPNLYWYRQAAGRGLQLLFYSVGIGQISSEVPQNLSASRPQDRQFILSSKKLLLSDSGFYLCAWSVTTPSGDGNEQFFGPGTRLTVL.

This chain connects TRBV18 to TRBJ1-1; D not certain. Germline CDR1 and CDR2: KGHSH and LQKENI. There are 14 residues in the CDR3. V shed 3 bases and J shed 3 bases, with 11 bases lying between them. The CDR3 here is CASSPSIEDTEAFF. The CDR3 DNA follows: TGTGCCAGCTCACCTTCTATCGAGGACACTGAAGCTTTCTTT. Filled out from reference TRBV18 and TRBJ1-1, the complete variable domain reads NAGVMQNPRHLVRRRGQEARLRCSPMKGHSHVYWYRQLPEEGLKFMVYLQKENIIDESGMPKERFSAEFPKEGPSILRIQQVVRGDSAAYFCASSPSIEDTEAFFGQGTRLTVV.

As to this clone: This specimen includes other DNA sequences encoding the same CDR3. V and J are TRBV27 and TRBJ2-7; 11 bases are a match to TRBD2. The ends lost 6 bases at V and 5 bases at J; junction bases unmatched: 9. The germline CDR1 and CDR2 sequences are MNHEY and SMNVEV (reference sequence). There are 15 residues in the CDR3. CDR3: CASSLSGTSGDEQYF. The CDR3 bases are TGTGCCAGCAGCCTCTCCGGGACTAGCGGAGACGAGCAGTACTTC.

Notes on this clone: The same CDR3 arises from other DNA sequences in this sample as well. The chain employs TRBV5-1 and TRBJ1-5, with D unresolved. The ends were cut back, 0 bases at V and 2 bases at J, with 3 bases in the middle. This CDR3 region has 13 residues. The germline V gene encodes CDR1 SGHRS and CDR2 YFSETQ. Here the CDR3 reads CASSLAGNQPQHF. The CDR3 DNA reads as TGCGCCAGCAGCTTGGCAGGCAATCAGCCCCAGCATTTT.

Only one count was recorded for this clone. The rearrangement joins TRBV9 to TRBJ2-2; D remains unclear. In germline, CDR1 is SGDLS, CDR2 YYNGEE. CDR3 length: 15 residues. Trimming took off 0 bases at V and 6 bases at J, with 12 bases between the two ends. The CDR3 region is CASSVVTPSAGELFF. DNA of the CDR3: TGTGCCAGCAGCGTAGTGACTCCCAGCGCCGGGGAGCTGTTTTTT.

This chain links TRBV9 with TRBJ2-2, with 7 positions matching TRBD2. J was trimmed by 3 bases and V by 4 bases; bases with no gene match: 9. This CDR3 is built from 16 residues. Germline assignment: CDR1 SGDLS and CDR2 YYNGEE. CDR3 region: CASSPRAAGDTGELFF. CDR3 sequence (DNA): TGTGCCAGCAGCCCACGGGCGGCGGGGGACACCGGGGAGCTGTTTTTT.

V gene TRBV30 combines with J gene TRBJ2-3, with TRBD2 matching over 7 bases. This CDR3 is built from 13 residues. Losses at the gene ends were 7 bases for V and 5 bases for J; bases not matched to a gene: 9. Per germline, CDR1 GTSNPN and CDR2 SVGIG (reference sequence). CDR3 amino acids: CAYEIGEGDTQYF. CDR3 sequence (DNA): TGTGCCTATGAAATAGGGGAGGGAGATACGCAGTATTTT.

The rearrangement links TRBV27 to TRBJ2-2; perhaps TRBD1 as D (6 bases). Germline V CDR1 and CDR2: MNHEY, SMNVEV (reference sequence). This CDR3 has 15 residues. V was cut by 3 bases and J by 5 bases, with 13 bases left in between. Here the CDR3 reads CASSFEQGGTGELFF. CDR3 DNA sequence: TGTGCCAGCAGTTTCGAACAGGGCGGGACCGGGGAGCTGTTTTTT.

The chain couples TRBV12-3 or TRBV12-4 to TRBJ1-4; 7 nucleotides line up with TRBD1. The CDR3 covers 13 residues. V shed 8 bases and J 5 bases; nucleotides not matched to a gene: 5. The DNA of the CDR3 is TGTGCCAGCGGGACAGAATCAAATGAAAAACTGTTTTTT. This translates into CASGTESNEKLFF.

V and J are TRBV11-2 and TRBJ2-3; TRBD2 matches at 8 bases. The CDR3 is 17 residues long. The germline V gene has CDR1 SGHAT and CDR2 FQNNGV. Trimming cost V 0 bases and J 6 bases; bases outside gene matches: 11. CDR3 protein: CASSLDSLIAGRDTQYF. CDR3 nucleotide sequence: TGTGCCAGCAGCTTAGATTCGCTGATAGCGGGGAGGGATACGCAGTATTTT. The full variable domain, in which reference TRBV11-2 and TRBJ2-3 provide the parts outside the CDR3, is EAGVAQSPRYKIIEKRQSVAFWCNPISGHATLYWYQQILGQGPKLLIQFQNNGVVDDSQLPKDRFSAERLKGVDSTLKIQPAKLEDSAVYLCASSLDSLIAGRDTQYFGPGTRLTVL.

With respect to this clone: This sample includes further DNA sequences coding for the same CDR3. V is TRBV3-1 (or the pseudogene TRBV3-2) and J is TRBJ2-7, with a weak D call TRBD1 (5 bases). CDR1 is LGHDT, CDR2 YNNKEL, per germline (reference sequence). V was pared by 3 bases and J by 3 bases, with 9 bases between. This CDR3 contains 13 residues. The CDR3 sequence is CASSQGQGYEQYF. DNA for the CDR3: TGTGCCAGCAGCCAGGGTCAGGGCTACGAGCAGTACTTC.

The chain has TRBV7-9 and TRBJ1-6, with D tentatively TRBD1 (5 bases). CDR3 length: 14 amino acids. Per the germline V gene, CDR1 is SEHNR and CDR2 is FQNEAQ (reference sequence). The V end was cut by 1 base, the J end by 9 bases, with 10 bases between. In DNA, the CDR3 is TGTGCCAGCAGCTTAGGGGGCGTCGGTTCACCCCTCCACTTT. Translating it yields CASSLGGVGSPLHF.

The CDR3 nucleotides read TGTGCCAGCAGCTTAGTTCGGTCATCTAATGAGCAGTTCTTC. It encodes CASSLVRSSNEQFF. The chain joins TRBV11-2 to TRBJ2-1, with unresolved D. Germline V gene sequence: CDR1 SGHAT, CDR2 FQNNGV. There are 14 residues in the CDR3. Trimming took 1 base from V and 7 from J, leaving 11 bases between them.

The gene calls are TRBV28 and TRBJ2-7; 9 nucleotides agree with TRBD1. Germline V CDR1 and CDR2: MDHEN, SYDVKM. The CDR3 extends over 15 amino acids. J lost 4 bases, V lost 5 bases, and 9 bases had no gene match. The CDR3 here is CASSTPGTGLYEQYF. CDR3 nucleotide sequence: TGTGCCAGCAGTACCCCCGGGACAGGGCTTTACGAGCAGTACTTC.

The CDR3 protein is CASSSYGGNQPQHF. Written as DNA, the CDR3 is TGTGCCAGCAGTTCTTACGGGGGGAATCAGCCCCAGCATTTT. V gene TRBV6-2 or TRBV6-3 combines with J gene TRBJ1-5, with D possibly TRBD1 on 5 matching bases. This CDR3 contains 14 residues. CDR1 and CDR2 from the germline V gene are MNHEY and SVGEGT. Trimming left V 4 bases short and J 4 bases short, with 11 bases between.

V is TRBV5-4 and J is TRBJ2-3, with 7 bases matching TRBD1. Germline CDR1 is SGHNT and CDR2 is YYREEE (reference sequence). The CDR3 length is 15 residues. The junction had 7 bases not matched to a gene; V was cut back by 4 bases and J by 2 bases. The CDR3 DNA reads as TGTGCCAGCAGCCTCCGGGACAGCTTCACAGATACGCAGTATTTT. Protein: CASSLRDSFTDTQYF.

This clone has only a few counts. V is TRBV5-4 and J is TRBJ1-3, with 7 bases identical to TRBD1. CDR3 length: 17 amino acids. CDR1 and CDR2 (germline): SGHNT, YYREEE (reference sequence). Germline trimming cut 0 bases from V and 0 bases from J; bases unmatched to any gene: 6. The CDR3 DNA is TGTGCCAGCAGCTTGGAGAGGGGGCGTCTCTCTGGAAACACCATATATTTT. It yields the protein CASSLERGRLSGNTIYF. Full variable domain (remainder filled in from reference TRBV5-4 and TRBJ1-3): ETGVTQSPTHLIKTRGQQVTLRCSSQSGHNTVSWYQQALGQGPQFIFQYYREEENGRGNFPPRFSGLQFPNYSSELNVNALELDDSALYLCASSLERGRLSGNTIYFGEGSWLTVV.

The V and J genes are TRBV7-9 and TRBJ2-2; D gene unclear. V lost 5 bases to trimming and J lost 3 bases, with 19 bases between them. The CDR3 is 17 amino acids. Germline lookup yields CDR1 SEHNR and CDR2 FQNEAQ (reference sequence). The CDR3 protein is CASSPTQYNRDTGELFF. The CDR3 region has the DNA TGTGCCAGCAGCCCAACCCAATATAACCGGGACACCGGGGAGCTGTTTTTT.